Described below is a single T cell receptor (beta chain) sequence and its context. The data derive from a study of T cells in Graves' hyperthyroidism and ophthalmopathy. Patients affected by ophthalmopathy presented a Clinical Activity Score of at least 3, a NOSPECS grade of at least 4, and disease duration below 3 months. Trimming cost V 5 bases and J 0 bases, with 23 bases left between them. Germline V gene sequence: CDR1 MNHEY, CDR2 SMNVEV (reference sequence). The CDR3 is made up of 19 amino acids. Amplified TCR beta CDR3 regions came from RNA transcripts. Initially, a first-round RT-PCR of the TCR CDR3 employed the HTBI primer set. TCRdb ran MiXCR on the multiplex PCR reads and lists one entry per CDR3 protein. The table has around 500,000 distinct CDR3 sequences, around a fifth seen once.

Sequencing used blood. This chain links TRBV27 with TRBJ2-4; possibly TRBD2 for D (6 bases). The receptor's source is a woman in her 70s with Graves' ophthalmopathy. The CDR3 sequence is CASSRETGVPNLAKNIQYF. The CDR3 DNA follows: TGTGCCAGCAGTCGGGAAACGGGAGTTCCCAACTTAGCCAAAAACATTCAGTACTTC.